A selection of T cell receptor beta chains follows, all from one sample in a study of neurological immune-mediated disorders. TCRdb independently ran MiXCR on the 5' RACE reads; one entry per CDR3 protein. Of 55,000 to 75,000 distinct CDR3 sequences listed, under 3% are singletons. The sample consisted of PBMCs. The source is a man aged 50 to 59 with multiple sclerosis. Both conserved end residues are part of each CDR3. Fields, in order: J gene, clone size, D gene, V gene, CDR3 DNA, CDR3 protein. D genes are given only for firm matches. For some rows the clone size is stated as once, few or many, or as a class when expanded; others skip it.

TRBJ2-1	many	TRBD2	TRBV12-5	TGTGCTAGTGGTTTCGGGCTAGCGGGGGGGCATGAGCAGTTCTTC	CASGFGLAGGHEQFF
TRBJ2-3	many	TRBD1	TRBV7-6	TGTGCCAGCAGCTTAGTAGGGACAGGGTTTGGGACAGATACGCAGTATTTT	CASSLVGTGFGTDTQYF
TRBJ2-4	many	NA	TRBV12-3/TRBV12-4	TGTGCCAGCAGTTTAGGGACGTTAGCCAAAAACATTCAGTACTTC	CASSLGTLAKNIQYF
TRBJ1-3	many	NA	TRBV20-1	TGCAGTGCACCAAGCAGCTCTGGAAACACCATATATTTT	CSAPSSSGNTIYF
TRBJ2-3	many	TRBD2	TRBV20-1	TGCAGTGCTAGAACGGGGGGGTCTAGCACAGATACGCAGTATTTT	CSARTGGSSTDTQYF
TRBJ2-2	many	NA	TRBV12-3/TRBV12-4	TGTGCCAGCAGACTCCAGAACACCGGGGAGCTGTTTTTT	CASRLQNTGELFF
TRBJ2-2	many	NA	TRBV11-1	TGTGCCAGCAGCCTAGGTGGGGCCGCGGGGGAGCTGTTTTTT	CASSLGGAAGELFF
TRBJ1-2	many	NA	TRBV20-1	TGCAGTGCTAGAGATACTCAACAGGGCCATGGCTACACCTTC	CSARDTQQGHGYTF
TRBJ2-1	many	NA	TRBV20-1	TGCAGTGCCCCCGGGCGGAGCTCCTACAATGAGCAGTTCTTC	CSAPGRSSYNEQFF
TRBJ2-6	many	TRBD1	TRBV18	TGTGCCAGCTCGCCCGACAGGGTGGCTGGGGCCAACGTCCTGACTTTC	CASSPDRVAGANVLTF
TRBJ2-3	many	TRBD1	TRBV6-6	TGTGCCAGCAGTTTTCCACGGACTCCGGGACAGAGATCAGATACGCAGTATTTT	CASSFPRTPGQRSDTQYF
TRBJ1-5	many	TRBD1	TRBV6-1	TGTGCCAGCGGTGCGGTGGACAGGCGGAGTCAGCCCCAGCATTTT	CASGAVDRRSQPQHF
TRBJ2-1	many	TRBD2	TRBV28	TGTGCCAGCAGGCTAGCGGGGGCCTCCTACAATGAGCAGTTCTTC	CASRLAGASYNEQFF
TRBJ2-3	many	TRBD1	TRBV12-3/TRBV12-4	TGTGCCAGCAGTTTTAAAGGACAGGGGGAAGATACGCAGTATTTT	CASSFKGQGEDTQYF
TRBJ2-5	many	TRBD2	TRBV20-1	TGTTCCGCGGGGGTCGTTGGCGGGGAGACCCAGTACTTC	CSAGVVGGETQYF
TRBJ2-2	many	NA	TRBV12-3/TRBV12-4	TGTGCCAGCAGTTTAATCCGGCTAGGTGACACCGGGGAGCTGTTTTTT	CASSLIRLGDTGELFF
TRBJ2-7	many	TRBD2	TRBV6-5	TGTGCCTCAAAGGGCGGGGGGGCGTACGAGCAGTACTTC	CASKGGGAYEQYF
TRBJ2-5	many	TRBD2	TRBV7-2	TGTGCCAGCAGCTTAGGGCTAGCGGGGGGGGGCGAGACCCAGTACTTC	CASSLGLAGGGETQYF
TRBJ2-2	many	TRBD2	TRBV6-5	TGTGCCAGCCGACTAGCGGAGAACACCGGGGAGCTGTTTTTT	CASRLAENTGELFF
TRBJ2-2	many	NA	TRBV7-2	TGTGCCAGCAGCCTAAAGCTAGGGACCGGGGAGCTGTTTTTT	CASSLKLGTGELFF
TRBJ1-5	many	TRBD1	TRBV28	TGTGCCAGCAGTTGGGGACAGGGATACTTTCGGCCCCAGCATTTT	CASSWGQGYFRPQHF
TRBJ1-2	many	TRBD1	TRBV12-3/TRBV12-4	TGTGCCAGCAGTCGTCGGACAGGGGGACTACACTATGGCTACACCTTC	CASSRRTGGLHYGYTF
TRBJ1-1	NA	TRBD1	TRBV11-3	TGTGCCAGCAGCGGGGTACAGGGGACATGGACTGAAGCTTTCTTT	CASSGVQGTWTEAFF
TRBJ2-7	many	NA	TRBV7-2	TGTGCCAGCAGCCCAAGTGGCCAGCACTACGAGCAGTACTTC	CASSPSGQHYEQYF
TRBJ2-7	many	NA	TRBV5-1	TGCGCCAGTTACAGGGATCCCTACGAGCAGTACTTC	CASYRDPYEQYF
TRBJ2-5	many	TRBD2	TRBV5-1	TGCGCCAGCAGCTTGGCGTCTAGCGGGGGGCCTTCCCAAGAGACCCAGTACTTC	CASSLASSGGPSQETQYF
TRBJ1-1	many	TRBD1	TRBV5-1	TGCGCCAGCAGCTTGGATCAGGGGGTGAGCACTGAAGCTTTCTTT	CASSLDQGVSTEAFF
TRBJ2-7	many	NA	TRBV29-1	TGCAGCGTTGAGGAGGACAGACCCTACGAGCAGTACTTC	CSVEEDRPYEQYF
TRBJ2-1	many	NA	TRBV2	TGTGCCAGCAGCTCAGAATCCTACAATGAGCAGTTCTTC	CASSSESYNEQFF
TRBJ2-7	many	TRBD2	TRBV20-1	TGCAGTGGGAGGTTCAGCGGGGGGGCTTACGAGCAGTACTTC	CSGRFSGGAYEQYF
TRBJ2-3	many	TRBD2	TRBV7-7	TGTGCCAGCAGCTTAGACCCCGGGGGGGCCACTACGCAGTATTTT	CASSLDPGGATTQYF
TRBJ1-5	many	TRBD1	TRBV3-1	TGTGCCAGCAGCCCGGGACAGGGGGACAATCAGCCCCAGCATTTT	CASSPGQGDNQPQHF
TRBJ1-2	many	NA	TRBV9	TGTGCCAGCAGCGTAGAGGCCCGCGCTAACTATGGCTACACCTTC	CASSVEARANYGYTF
TRBJ1-1	many	NA	TRBV25-1	TGTGCCAGCAGTGAATATGGGGGGGGGACTGAAGCTTTCTTT	CASSEYGGGTEAFF
TRBJ2-7	many	TRBD1	TRBV7-2	TGTGCCAGCAGCTCGTGGACAGGCTACGAGCAGTACTTC	CASSSWTGYEQYF
TRBJ1-2	many	TRBD1	TRBV7-9	TGTGCCAGCAGCTTAGACATGACAGGGGAGCTTGGCTACACCTTC	CASSLDMTGELGYTF
TRBJ1-3	many	NA	TRBV7-8	TGTGCCAGCAGCTTAGCCGGGACACCAGGAAACACCATATATTTT	CASSLAGTPGNTIYF
TRBJ1-2	many	NA	TRBV12-3/TRBV12-4	TGTGCCAGCAGTCTGGACCGAGAATATGGCTACACCTTC	CASSLDREYGYTF
TRBJ1-2	many	NA	TRBV6-2/TRBV6-3	TGTGCCAGCGAGGGACCCAGGGCCTATGGCTACACCTTC	CASEGPRAYGYTF
TRBJ2-3	NA	NA	TRBV7-2	TGTGCCAGCAGCCAAGCGCTGGGCACGGATACGCAGTATTTT	CASSQALGTDTQYF
TRBJ2-3	many	NA	TRBV25-1	TGTGCCAGCAGCCGGGCAGGGGGCACAGATACGCAGTATTTT	CASSRAGGTDTQYF